The present TCR beta chain was sequenced within a study of shared clonotypes between healthy human individuals. Whole-study results and caveats: In contrast to clonotypes shared by all four donors, non-shared clonotypes had lower generation probabilities. When naive CD4 clonotypes were compared across a few donors, 4% to 6.5% were shared.

The naive CD8 population came from CD45RO-negative cells selected for CCR7, without terminally differentiated effector memory CD45RA+ cells. A note on this clone: Its antigen remains unknown.

The V gene's germline CDR1 is SGHAT and CDR2 FQNNGV. This CDR3 spans 16 amino acids. V was clipped by 2 bases and J by 2 bases; unmatched bases: 4. Methods used by the authors: ImmunoSEQ sequences covered only the junction and lacked quality scores; filtering therefore differed. Clones were sequenced by immunoSEQ multiplex PCR, and TCRdb holds only the in-frame ones, with some missing. For V, J and clone size, that table is used; D and trimming come from the DNA. The profile shows hundreds of thousands of clones, approximately 96% of them singletons. The chain carries TRBV11-2 and TRBJ2-1, with 9 bases identical to TRBD1. The TCR sequence derives from a young woman in good health. Sequencing input: naive CD8+ T cells sorted from blood. This chain's CDR3 is CASSLPGQGTYNEQFF. The CDR3 nucleotides are TGTGCCAGCAGCTTACCGGGACAGGGTACCTACAATGAGCAGTTCTTC.